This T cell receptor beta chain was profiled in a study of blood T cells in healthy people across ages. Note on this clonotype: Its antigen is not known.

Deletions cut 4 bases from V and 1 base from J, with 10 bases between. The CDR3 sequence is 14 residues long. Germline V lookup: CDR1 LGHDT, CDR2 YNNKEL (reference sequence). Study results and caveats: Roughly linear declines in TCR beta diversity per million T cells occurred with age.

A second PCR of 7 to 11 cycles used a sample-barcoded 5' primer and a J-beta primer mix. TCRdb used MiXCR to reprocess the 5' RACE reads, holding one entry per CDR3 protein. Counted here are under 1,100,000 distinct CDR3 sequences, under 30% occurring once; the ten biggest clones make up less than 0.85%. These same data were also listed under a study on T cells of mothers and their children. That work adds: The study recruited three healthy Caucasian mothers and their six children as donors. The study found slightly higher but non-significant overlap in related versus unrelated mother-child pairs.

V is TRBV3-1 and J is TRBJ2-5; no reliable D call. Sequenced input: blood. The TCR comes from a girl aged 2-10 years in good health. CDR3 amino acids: CASSPYETQETQYF. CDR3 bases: TGTGCCAGCAGCCCTTACGAAACCCAAGAGACCCAGTACTTC.